Given below is one T cell receptor (beta chain) in context. What it binds is not known. TCRdb fed the 5' RACE reads into MiXCR, producing one record per CDR3 protein. The table shows fewer than 500,000 distinct CDR3 sequences, with over 15% occurring only once. This entry belongs to a study of T cells after yellow fever vaccination. Looking at the study overall: Fractions containing few cells were prepared with SMART-Seq v4 Ultra Low Input.

V was shortened by 5 bases and J by 10 bases, with 12 bases between the two germline ends. The germline V gene encodes CDR1 SEHNR and CDR2 FQNEAQ (reference sequence). The CDR3 totals 13 residues. Study-level results: The CD4 compartment and the CD8 compartment contained a small share of clonotypes in common.

This sequence was found in a man aged 18 to 29 who received the YFV17D yellow fever vaccine. The sequencing here drew on PBMCs, taken before the yellow fever booster vaccination. This chain links TRBV7-9 with TRBJ1-6; D gene ambiguous. The CDR3 DNA is TGTGCCAGCAGCGCCGCCCTTAAGTCACCCCTCCACTTT. Encoded protein: CASSAALKSPLHF.